The sequence of this TCR beta chain was determined in a study of blood T cell repertoires in COVID-19 (TCRdb year 2020). As for the study more broadly: Collaborator samples came from the United States, Italy and Spain and covered acute and convalescent phases of COVID-19. Samples were obtained from the ongoing ImmuneRACE study (first 160 participants) and from 950 to 1,500 subjects provided by 6 global collaborators. Subjects who had been exposed to COVID-19, were actively infected with it, or had recovered from it provided the deeply sampled blood TCRbeta repertoires that made up the dataset. Where available, HLA class I and class II types were obtained from metadata supplied by the sample provider rather than from assay-based typing. The repertoires were released in a freely available public database meant as a resource for research on the immune response to SARS-CoV-2. The sample metadata nearly always contained a de-identified subject ID, COVID-19 status, age in years and sex. The prospective study material was composed of cDNA or gDNA derived from T cells, B-cell-depleted T cells, or PBMCs. General findings and caveats noted by the study authors: The quantity of clinical and demographic metadata differed by source and by participant and was supplied without curation.

About this clone itself: What this receptor recognizes is not known. The sample holds no much larger clone one base away, and base qualities are not on file.

From V the trimming removes 3 bases and from J it removes 0 bases, while the gene matches leave 5 bases of the junction unaccounted for. The cysteine opens and the phenylalanine closes a CDR3 of 16 amino acids. Only the CDR3 DNA stays, 48 bases, in frame from base 1. The CDR1 and CDR2 encoded by the germline V gene (reference sequence) are LNHNV and YYDKDF. The collaborating institutions used their own protocols to collect whole blood in K2EDTA tubes. For TCRbeta analysis, collaborators shipped samples in one of three forms: frozen whole blood, isolated PBMCs, or DNA extracted from either of those sample types. TCRbeta CDR3 regions were amplified from genomic DNA by means of the immunoSEQ Assay, a bias-controlled multiplex PCR. From the authors' description of their analysis: The number of nucleated cells in each sample was estimated by amplification of reference gene primers within the assay. To quantify the absolute abundance of each unique TCRbeta CDR3 rearrangement, sequence reads were collapsed and filtered. For each sample, productive Simpson clonality was calculated by taking the square root of Simpson's diversity index across productive rearrangements. TCRdb took this table from immuneACCESS and kept in-frame rearrangements with V and J called. Such tables lack part of the clones; where checked against another copy, unresolved V genes explain under half of the gap, and the rest is unexplained. Clone size and V and J calls were adopted from that table, with D and trimming inferred from the DNA. For this sample the table gives over 130,000 clones, of which 75% to 85% were detected only once. The ten largest account for about 4% of the sample.

The clonotype was recovered from a woman at least 80 years old with acute or convalescent COVID-19. Sequences were obtained from peripheral blood. The V and J genes are TRBV15 and TRBJ2-3; 8 bases in the junction line up with TRBD2. The CDR3 region has the sequence CATSRRGALSTDTQYF. The sequenced DNA: TGTGCCACCAGCAGGCGGGGGGCTTTGAGCACAGATACGCAGTATTTT.